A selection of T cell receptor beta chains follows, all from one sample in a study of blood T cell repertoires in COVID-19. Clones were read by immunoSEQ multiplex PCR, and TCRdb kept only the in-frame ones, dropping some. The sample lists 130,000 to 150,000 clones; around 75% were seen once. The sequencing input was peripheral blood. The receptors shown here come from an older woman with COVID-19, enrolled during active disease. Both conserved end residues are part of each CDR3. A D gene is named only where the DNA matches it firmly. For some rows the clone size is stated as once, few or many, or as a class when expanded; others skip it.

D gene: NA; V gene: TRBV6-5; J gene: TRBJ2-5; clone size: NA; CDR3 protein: CASRPQQGSAETQYF; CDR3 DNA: TGTGCCAGCAGGCCGCAGCAGGGGTCAGCAGAGACCCAGTACTTC
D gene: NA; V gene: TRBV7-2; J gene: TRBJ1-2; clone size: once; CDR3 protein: CASSLRGGGSRSDSGGYTF; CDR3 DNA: TGTGCCAGCAGCTTGAGAGGCGGGGGGAGCAGGTCTGATTCTGGTGGCTACACCTTC
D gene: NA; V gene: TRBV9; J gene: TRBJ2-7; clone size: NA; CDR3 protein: CASSSNGRPYEQYF; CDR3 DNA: TGTGCCAGCAGCTCGAACGGGAGACCTTACGAGCAGTACTTC
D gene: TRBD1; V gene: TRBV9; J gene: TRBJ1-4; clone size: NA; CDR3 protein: CASSRTGGVGEKLFF; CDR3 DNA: TGTGCCAGCAGCCGTACAGGGGGCGTCGGTGAAAAACTGTTTTTT
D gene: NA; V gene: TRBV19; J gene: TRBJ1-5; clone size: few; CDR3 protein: CASSIDPRWGGNQPQHF; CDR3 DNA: TGTGCCAGTAGTATAGACCCGCGTTGGGGGGGCAATCAGCCCCAGCATTTT
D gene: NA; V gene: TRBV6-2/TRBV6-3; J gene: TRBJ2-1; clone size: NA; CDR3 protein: CASSARDEQFF; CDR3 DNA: TGTGCCAGCAGTGCTAGAGATGAGCAGTTCTTC
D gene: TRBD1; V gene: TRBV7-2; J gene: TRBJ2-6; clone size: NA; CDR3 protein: CASSHDRAPSGANVLTF; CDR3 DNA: TGTGCCAGCAGCCATGACAGGGCCCCCTCTGGGGCCAACGTCCTGACTTTC
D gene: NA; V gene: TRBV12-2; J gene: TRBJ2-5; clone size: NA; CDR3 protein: CARQRGYQETQYF; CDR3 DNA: TGTGCGCGGCAGCGGGGGTACCAAGAGACCCAGTACTTC
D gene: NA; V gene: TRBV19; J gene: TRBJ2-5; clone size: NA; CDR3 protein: CASSIRSRGIQTQYF; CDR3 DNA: TGTGCCAGTAGTATACGGTCCCGGGGGATTCAGACCCAGTACTTC
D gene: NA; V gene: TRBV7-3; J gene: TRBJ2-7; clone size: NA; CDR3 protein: CASSLNTRGEQYF; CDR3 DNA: TGTGCCAGCAGCTTAAATACCAGAGGCGAGCAGTACTTC
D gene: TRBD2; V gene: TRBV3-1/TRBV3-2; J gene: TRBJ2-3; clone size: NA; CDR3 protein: CASSQAGGSTDTQYF; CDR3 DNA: TGTGCCAGCAGCCAAGCGGGGGGGAGCACAGATACGCAGTATTTT
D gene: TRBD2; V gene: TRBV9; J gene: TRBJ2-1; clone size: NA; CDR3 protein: CASSVVGSGGASYNEQFF; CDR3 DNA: TGTGCCAGCAGCGTAGTAGGTAGCGGGGGGGCTTCGTACAATGAGCAGTTCTTC
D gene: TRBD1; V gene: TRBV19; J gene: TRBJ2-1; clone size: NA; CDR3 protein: CASSIDGGQGNEQFF; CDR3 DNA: TGTGCCAGTAGTATAGACGGGGGACAGGGCAATGAGCAGTTCTTC
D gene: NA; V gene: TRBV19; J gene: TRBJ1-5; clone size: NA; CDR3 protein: CASSILYQPQHF; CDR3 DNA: TGTGCCAGTAGTATCCTGTATCAGCCCCAGCATTTT
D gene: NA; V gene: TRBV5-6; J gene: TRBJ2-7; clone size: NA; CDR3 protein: CASSLQGHDGEQYF; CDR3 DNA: TGTGCCAGCAGCTTACAGGGTCACGACGGTGAGCAGTACTTC
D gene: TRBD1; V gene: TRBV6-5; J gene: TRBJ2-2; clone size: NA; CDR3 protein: CASTSTGAHTGELFF; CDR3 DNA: TGTGCCAGCACCTCGACAGGGGCGCACACCGGGGAGCTGTTTTTT
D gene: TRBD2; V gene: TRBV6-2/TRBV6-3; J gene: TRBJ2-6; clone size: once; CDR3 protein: CASSPPLGGNSGANVLTF; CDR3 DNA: TGTGCCAGCAGTCCCCCTTTGGGAGGGAACTCTGGGGCCAACGTCCTGACTTTC
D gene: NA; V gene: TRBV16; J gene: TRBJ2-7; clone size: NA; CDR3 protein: CASSPGQVPHEQYF; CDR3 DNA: TGTGCCAGCAGCCCAGGCCAGGTTCCCCACGAGCAGTACTTC
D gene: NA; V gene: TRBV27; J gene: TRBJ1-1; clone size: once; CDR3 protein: CASSFGGGLGAFF; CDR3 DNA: TGTGCCAGCAGTTTCGGGGGGGGACTGGGAGCTTTCTTT